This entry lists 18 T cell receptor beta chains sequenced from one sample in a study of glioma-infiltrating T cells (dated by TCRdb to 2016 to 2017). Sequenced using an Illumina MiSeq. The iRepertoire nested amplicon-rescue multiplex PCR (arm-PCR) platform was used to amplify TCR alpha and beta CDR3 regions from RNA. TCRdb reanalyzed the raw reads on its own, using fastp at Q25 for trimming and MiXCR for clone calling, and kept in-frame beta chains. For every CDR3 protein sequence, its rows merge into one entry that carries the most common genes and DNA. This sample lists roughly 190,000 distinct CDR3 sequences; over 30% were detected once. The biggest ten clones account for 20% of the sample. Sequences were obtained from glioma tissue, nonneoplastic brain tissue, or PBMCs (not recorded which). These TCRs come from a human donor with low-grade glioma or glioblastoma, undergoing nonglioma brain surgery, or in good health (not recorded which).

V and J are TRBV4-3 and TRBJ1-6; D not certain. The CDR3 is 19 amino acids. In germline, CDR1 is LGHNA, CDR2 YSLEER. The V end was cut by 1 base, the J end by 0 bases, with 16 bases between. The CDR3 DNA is TGCGCCAGCAGCCAAGCATCCCACGAGGGTGGCTCCTATAATTCACCCCTCCACTTT. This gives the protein CASSQASHEGGSYNSPLHF.

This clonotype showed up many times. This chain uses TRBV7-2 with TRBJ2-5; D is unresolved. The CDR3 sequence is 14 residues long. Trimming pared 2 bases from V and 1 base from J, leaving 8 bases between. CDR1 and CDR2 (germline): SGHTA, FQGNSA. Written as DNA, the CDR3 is TGTGCCAGCAGCTTAAGGGTTCTCCAAGAGACCCAGTACTTC. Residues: CASSLRVLQETQYF.

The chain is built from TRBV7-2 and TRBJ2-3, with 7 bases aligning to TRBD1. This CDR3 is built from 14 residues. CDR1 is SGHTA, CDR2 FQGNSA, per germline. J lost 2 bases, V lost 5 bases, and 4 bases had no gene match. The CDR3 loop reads CASSAQGSTDTQYF. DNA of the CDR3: TGTGCCAGCAGCGCACAGGGGTCCACAGATACGCAGTATTTT.

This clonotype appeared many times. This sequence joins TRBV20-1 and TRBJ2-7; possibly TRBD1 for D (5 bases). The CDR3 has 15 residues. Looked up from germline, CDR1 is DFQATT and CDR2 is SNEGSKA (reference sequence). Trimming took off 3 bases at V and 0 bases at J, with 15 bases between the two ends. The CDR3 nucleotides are TGCAGTGCTAGTAGCCAGGGCGCTGGCTCCTACGAGCAGTACTTC. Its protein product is CSASSQGAGSYEQYF.

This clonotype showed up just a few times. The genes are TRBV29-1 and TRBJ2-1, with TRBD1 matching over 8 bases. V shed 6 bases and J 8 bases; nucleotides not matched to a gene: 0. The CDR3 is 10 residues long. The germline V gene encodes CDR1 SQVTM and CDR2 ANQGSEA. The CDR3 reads CSVDRDEQFF. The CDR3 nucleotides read TGCAGCGTGGACAGGGATGAGCAGTTCTTC.

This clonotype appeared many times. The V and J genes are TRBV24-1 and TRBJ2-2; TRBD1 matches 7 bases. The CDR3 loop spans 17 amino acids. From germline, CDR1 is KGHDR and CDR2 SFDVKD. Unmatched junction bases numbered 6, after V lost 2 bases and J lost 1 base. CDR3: CATSDSYGTVNTGELFF. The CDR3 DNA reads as TGTGCCACCAGTGATTCTTACGGGACAGTGAACACCGGGGAGCTGTTTTTT.

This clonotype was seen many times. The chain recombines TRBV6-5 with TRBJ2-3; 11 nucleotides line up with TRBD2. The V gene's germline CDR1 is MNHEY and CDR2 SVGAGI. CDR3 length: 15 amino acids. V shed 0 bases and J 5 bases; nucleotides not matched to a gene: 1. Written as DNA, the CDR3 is TGTGCCAGCAGTTACTCCGGACTAGCGGGAGATACGCAGTATTTT. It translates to CASSYSGLAGDTQYF.

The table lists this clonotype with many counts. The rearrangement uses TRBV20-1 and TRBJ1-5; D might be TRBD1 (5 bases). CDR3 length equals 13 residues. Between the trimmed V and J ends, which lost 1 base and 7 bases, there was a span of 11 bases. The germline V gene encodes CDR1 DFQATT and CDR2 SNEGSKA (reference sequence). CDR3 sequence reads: CSARGQGVQPQHF. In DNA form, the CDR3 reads TGCAGTGCTAGAGGGCAGGGAGTACAGCCCCAGCATTTT.

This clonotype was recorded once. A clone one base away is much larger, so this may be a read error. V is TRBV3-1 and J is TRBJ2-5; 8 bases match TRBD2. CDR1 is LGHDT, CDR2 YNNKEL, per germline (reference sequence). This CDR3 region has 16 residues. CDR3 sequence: CASSLRERELVETKYF. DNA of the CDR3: TGTGCCAGCAGCCTCCGGGAGCGGGAGCTGGTGGAGACCAAGTACTTC.

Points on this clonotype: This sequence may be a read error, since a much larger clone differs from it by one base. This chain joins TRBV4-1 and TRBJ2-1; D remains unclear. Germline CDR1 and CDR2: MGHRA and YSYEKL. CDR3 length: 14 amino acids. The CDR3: CSSSQDRYSDEQFF. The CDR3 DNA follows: TGCTCCAGCAGCCAAGATCGGTATTCCGATGAGCAGTTCTTC.

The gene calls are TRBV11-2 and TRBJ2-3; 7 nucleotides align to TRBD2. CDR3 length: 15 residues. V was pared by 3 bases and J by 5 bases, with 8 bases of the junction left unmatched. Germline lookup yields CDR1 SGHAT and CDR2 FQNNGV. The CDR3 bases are TGTGCCAGCAGCTTGTCGGGCGGGAGTATAGATACGCAGTATTTT. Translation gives CASSLSGGSIDTQYF.

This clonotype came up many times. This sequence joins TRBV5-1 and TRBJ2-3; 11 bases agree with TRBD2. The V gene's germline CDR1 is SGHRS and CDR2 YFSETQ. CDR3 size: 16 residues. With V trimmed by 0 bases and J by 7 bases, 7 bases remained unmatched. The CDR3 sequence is CASSLASSGRPNTQYF. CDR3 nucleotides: TGCGCCAGCAGCTTGGCCTCTAGCGGGAGGCCGAATACGCAGTATTTT.

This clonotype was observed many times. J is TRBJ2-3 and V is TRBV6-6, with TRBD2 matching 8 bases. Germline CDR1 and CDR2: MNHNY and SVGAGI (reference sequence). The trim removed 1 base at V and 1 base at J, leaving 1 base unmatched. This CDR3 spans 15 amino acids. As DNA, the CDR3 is TGTGCCAGCAGTTACTACGGGAGGGGCACAGATACGCAGTATTTT. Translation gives CASSYYGRGTDTQYF.

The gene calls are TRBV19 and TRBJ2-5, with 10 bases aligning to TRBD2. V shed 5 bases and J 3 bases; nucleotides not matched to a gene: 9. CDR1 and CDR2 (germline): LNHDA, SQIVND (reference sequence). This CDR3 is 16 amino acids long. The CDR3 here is CASSPLGLAGEETQYF. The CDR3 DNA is TGTGCCAGTAGTCCCCTGGGGCTAGCGGGAGAAGAGACCCAGTACTTC.

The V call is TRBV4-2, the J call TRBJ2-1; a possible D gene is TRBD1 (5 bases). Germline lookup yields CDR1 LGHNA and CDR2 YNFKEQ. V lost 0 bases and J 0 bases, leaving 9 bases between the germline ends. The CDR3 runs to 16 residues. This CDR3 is CASSQEPTGSYNEQFF. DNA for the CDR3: TGTGCCAGCAGCCAAGAACCAACAGGCTCCTACAATGAGCAGTTCTTC.

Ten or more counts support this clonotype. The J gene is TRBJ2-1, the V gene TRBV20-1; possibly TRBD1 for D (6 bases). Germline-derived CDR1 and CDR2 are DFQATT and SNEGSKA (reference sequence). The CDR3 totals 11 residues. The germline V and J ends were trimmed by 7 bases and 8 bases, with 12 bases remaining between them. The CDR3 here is CSGGTGHEQFF. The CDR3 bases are TGCAGTGGAGGCACAGGGCATGAGCAGTTCTTC.

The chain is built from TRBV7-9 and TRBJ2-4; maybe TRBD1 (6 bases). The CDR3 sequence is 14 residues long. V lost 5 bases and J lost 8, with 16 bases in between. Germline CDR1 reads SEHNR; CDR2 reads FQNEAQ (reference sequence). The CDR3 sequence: CASSPGGRTYIQYF. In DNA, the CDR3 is TGTGCCAGCAGCCCTGGGGGCAGGACGTACATTCAGTACTTC.

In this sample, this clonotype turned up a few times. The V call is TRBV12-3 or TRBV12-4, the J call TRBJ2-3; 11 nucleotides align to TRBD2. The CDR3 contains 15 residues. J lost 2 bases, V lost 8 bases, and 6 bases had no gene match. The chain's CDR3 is CASGLAGGPTDTQYF. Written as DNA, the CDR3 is TGTGCCAGCGGGCTAGCGGGAGGACCCACAGATACGCAGTATTTT.